The 31 T cell receptor beta chains given below trace back to one sample, sequenced in a study of CD8 T cells in Susac syndrome. Reverse transcription used roughly 0.45 to 1 ug RNA and random hexamers. TCRdb re-derived calls from the immunoSEQ multiplex PCR reads in MiXCR, one entry per CDR3 protein. The table includes fewer than 90,000 distinct CDR3 sequences, over 85% detected once. Sequencing input: CD8+ T cells from PBMCs. These receptors were collected from a human donor with Susac syndrome.

The chain links TRBV9 to TRBJ2-5; TRBD2 matches at 7 bases. Germline V gives CDR1 SGDLS, CDR2 YYNGEE. With V trimmed by 2 bases and J by 2 bases, 9 bases remained unmatched. CDR3 length: 16 amino acids. The CDR3, as DNA: TGTGCCAGCAGCGTGGGAAATGGGGGGGGACAAGAGACCCAGTACTTC. This translates into CASSVGNGGGQETQYF.

CDR3 in DNA: TGTGCCAGCAGCTGGGGCGACGGTCCCTACGAGCAGTACTTC. Residues: CASSWGDGPYEQYF. The chain uses TRBV7-2 and TRBJ2-7, with D possibly TRBD1 on 5 matching bases. V gave up 4 bases and J gave up 2 bases, with 12 bases separating them. Germline CDR1 SGHTA, CDR2 FQGNSA. The CDR3 length is 14 residues.

The V gene is TRBV5-1, the J gene TRBJ2-2, with 11 bases lining up with TRBD2. The V gene's germline CDR1 is SGHRS and CDR2 YFSETQ. This CDR3 is built from 15 residues. The ends lost 3 bases at V and 4 bases at J; junction bases unmatched: 2. CDR3 nucleotide sequence: TGCGCCAGCAGCTCGGGACTAGCGGTCACCGGGGAGCTGTTTTTT. It translates to CASSSGLAVTGELFF.

The chain carries TRBV28 and TRBJ2-3; 7 bases agree with TRBD2. This CDR3 has 14 residues. CDR1 and CDR2 (germline): MDHEN, SYDVKM. J lost 5 bases, V lost 6 bases, and 8 bases had no gene match. The CDR3 bases are TGTGCCAGCAGAATACGACTAGCAGGAGATACGCAGTATTTT. Protein sequence: CASRIRLAGDTQYF.

This chain uses TRBV4-2 with TRBJ2-2; D unresolved. Germline V gives CDR1 LGHNA, CDR2 YNFKEQ. Trimming stripped 1 base from V and 8 bases from J, with 11 bases between. The CDR3 spans 14 residues. The CDR3 sequence: CASSQGDSIGELFF. The CDR3 DNA is TGTGCCAGCAGCCAAGGCGATAGCATTGGGGAGCTGTTTTTT.

The gene calls are TRBV5-1 and TRBJ2-5, with D possibly matching TRBD1 (6 bases). V was clipped by 0 bases and J by 4 bases, with 7 bases between them. This CDR3 is 13 amino acids long. Looked up from germline, CDR1 is SGHRS and CDR2 is YFSETQ. The CDR3 sequence: CASSLVGGETQYF. The CDR3 nucleotides are TGCGCCAGCAGCTTGGTAGGGGGAGAGACCCAGTACTTC. Full variable domain (rest looked up from reference TRBV5-1 and TRBJ2-5): KAGVTQTPRYLIKTRGQQVTLSCSPISGHRSVSWYQQTPGQGLQFLFEYFSETQRNKGNFPGRFSGRQFSNSRSEMNVSTLELGDSALYLCASSLVGGETQYFGPGTRLLVL.

The genes are TRBV3-1 and TRBJ2-3; possibly TRBD1 or TRBD2 for D (5 bases each). Trimming stripped 4 bases from V and 2 bases from J, with 16 bases between. This CDR3 has 16 amino acids. In germline, CDR1 is LGHDT, CDR2 YNNKEL (reference sequence). The CDR3 loop is CASSPGPPKPTDTQYF. The CDR3 DNA is TGTGCCAGCAGCCCGGGACCCCCAAAACCCACAGATACGCAGTATTTT.

This chain uses TRBV11-2 with TRBJ2-7; 8 bases align to TRBD1. The germline V gene has CDR1 SGHAT and CDR2 FQNNGV. CDR3 size: 16 residues. V lost 2 bases and J lost 4; bases outside the gene matches: 10. CDR3 bases: TGTGCCAGCAGCTTATTACCGTGGACAGGGCCGTACGAGCAGTACTTC. Protein sequence: CASSLLPWTGPYEQYF.

This clonotype was counted a single time. This chain links TRBV27 with TRBJ1-1, with a tentative D call TRBD1 (6 bases). The germline CDR1 and CDR2 sequences are MNHEY and SMNVEV (reference sequence). CDR3 length: 15 residues. Trimming shortened V by 5 bases and J by 4 bases, and 17 bases separated the two germline ends. This CDR3 is CASSLGWRGTTEAFF. CDR3 coding DNA: TGTGCCAGCAGTCTGGGGTGGAGGGGGACCACTGAAGCTTTCTTT.

The rearrangement links TRBV12-3 or TRBV12-4 to TRBJ2-1, with TRBD2 identical over 8 bases. This CDR3 contains 17 residues. V shed 4 bases, J shed 2 bases, and the junction held 10 bases outside the gene matches. As DNA, the CDR3 is TGTGCCAGCAGTTCAGCCCAAGGGCGGGAGGCCTACAATGAGCAGTTCTTC. Protein product: CASSSAQGREAYNEQFF.

The chain is built from TRBV6-5 and TRBJ2-7, with 7 bases lining up with TRBD1. CDR3 size: 14 residues. Trimming removed 6 bases from V and 2 bases from J; junction bases left unmatched: 7. Looked up from germline, CDR1 is MNHEY and CDR2 is SVGAGI. CDR3 coding DNA: TGTGCCAGCAGGATAGACAGGGCGGCCTACGAGCAGTACTTC. Its translation is CASRIDRAAYEQYF.

This clonotype was seen once. The chain recombines TRBV7-2 with TRBJ2-7, with D tentatively TRBD1 or TRBD2 (5 bases each). With 0 bases removed from V and 2 bases from J, the gap between germline ends came to 11 bases. CDR1 is SGHTA, CDR2 FQGNSA, per germline. CDR3 length: 15 amino acids. The CDR3 coding sequence is TGTGCCAGCAGCTTAGCGAGGGACGGAGCCTACGAGCAGTACTTC. It specifies CASSLARDGAYEQYF.

This chain links TRBV5-4 with TRBJ2-5; TRBD1 matches 9 bases. Trimming took 0 bases from V and 3 from J; bases not matched to a gene: 3. Germline V gene data show CDR1 as SGHNT and CDR2 as YYREEE (reference sequence). This CDR3 spans 15 amino acids. CDR3 in amino acids: CASSLVGQGKETQYF. Here the CDR3 DNA reads TGTGCCAGCAGCTTGGTGGGACAGGGAAAAGAGACCCAGTACTTC.

This clonotype has a single count. The chain links TRBV19 to TRBJ1-5; TRBD1 matches at 8 bases. The germline CDR1 and CDR2 sequences are LNHDA and SQIVND (reference sequence). The ends lost 3 bases at V and 7 bases at J; junction bases unmatched: 8. The CDR3 spans 15 residues. CDR3 in amino acids: CASSISSRGRQPQHF. In DNA, the CDR3 is TGTGCCAGTAGTATCAGTAGCAGGGGGCGGCAGCCCCAGCATTTT.

The J gene is TRBJ2-1, the V gene TRBV4-2; 7 nucleotides match TRBD2. This CDR3 is 16 amino acids long. J gave up 5 bases and V 1 base, and 8 bases lay outside the gene matches. Germline values: CDR1 LGHNA, CDR2 YNFKEQ. In DNA, the CDR3 is TGTGCCAGCAGCCAAGCTGTAGCGGGTCCCCACAATGAGCAGTTCTTC. This encodes CASSQAVAGPHNEQFF.

The chain is built from TRBV12-3 or TRBV12-4 and TRBJ1-1, with 12 bases lining up with TRBD1. The CDR3 totals 18 residues. V was pared by 1 base and J by 1 base, with 7 bases of the junction left unmatched. CDR3 loop: CASSLGDRGRGSNTEAFF. The CDR3 bases are TGTGCCAGCAGTTTAGGGGACAGGGGGCGTGGGTCGAACACTGAAGCTTTCTTT.

J is TRBJ1-1 and V is TRBV9; a weak D match, TRBD1 (5 bases). V lost 4 bases and J 0 bases, leaving 13 bases between the germline ends. From germline, CDR1 is SGDLS and CDR2 YYNGEE. The CDR3 runs 15 residues. CDR3 sequence (DNA): TGTGCCAGCAGCCCACGGGGAGGGGTGAACACTGAAGCTTTCTTT. Protein: CASSPRGGVNTEAFF.

The chain uses TRBV7-9 and TRBJ2-3; D is uncertain. This CDR3 comprises 15 residues. CDR1 and CDR2 (germline): SEHNR, FQNEAQ (reference sequence). Trimming stripped 2 bases from V and 2 bases from J, with 11 bases between. CDR3 DNA: TGTGCCAGCAGCTTACCATTAACCCCCACAGATACGCAGTATTTT. Its protein is CASSLPLTPTDTQYF. Combining the CDR3 with reference TRBV7-9 and TRBJ2-3 gives the whole variable domain DTGVSQNPRHKITKRGQNVTFRCDPISEHNRLYWYRQTLGQGPEFLTYFQNEAQLEKSRLLSDRFSAERPKGSFSTLEIQRTEQGDSAMYLCASSLPLTPTDTQYFGPGTRLTVL.

The chain recombines TRBV5-6 with TRBJ2-3, with 8 bases that match TRBD1. CDR1 and CDR2 from the germline V gene are SGHDT and YYEEEE. V was pared by 2 bases and J by 4 bases, with 6 bases of the junction left unmatched. The CDR3 has 15 amino acids. The CDR3 DNA is TGTGCCAGCAGCTTTGGGGCGGACAGGGCAGATACGCAGTATTTT. It encodes CASSFGADRADTQYF.

The genes are TRBV12-5 and TRBJ1-1, with TRBD1 as a possible D gene (5 bases). V lost 2 bases to trimming and J lost 4 bases, with 8 bases between them. The CDR3 contains 13 residues. The germline V gene encodes CDR1 LGHNT and CDR2 FRNRAP. CDR3 in amino acids: CASGLSGATEAFF. The DNA of the CDR3 is TGTGCTAGTGGTTTGTCCGGGGCCACTGAAGCTTTCTTT. The whole variable domain, filled in from reference TRBV12-5 and TRBJ1-1, reads DARVTQTPRHKVTEMGQEVTMRCQPILGHNTVFWYRQTMMQGLELLAYFRNRAPLDDSGMPKDRFSAEMPDATLATLKIQPSEPRDSAVYFCASGLSGATEAFFGQGTRLTVV.

V usage is TRBV27 and J usage is TRBJ2-1; a possible D gene is TRBD2 (6 bases). The CDR3 totals 15 residues. Germline CDR1 MNHEY, CDR2 SMNVEV (reference sequence). The V and J ends lost 4 bases and 11 bases respectively, with 21 bases between them. CDR3 sequence (DNA): TGTGCCAGCAGTTCCAGGGTGGAGGGGTACAACCAGCAGTTCTTC. Protein product: CASSSRVEGYNQQFF.

The chain employs TRBV20-1 and TRBJ2-3; 8 nucleotides agree with TRBD2. CDR3 size: 15 residues. The V gene end was trimmed by 5 bases and the J gene end by 2 bases; junction bases not matched to a gene: 9. Germline V lookup: CDR1 DFQATT, CDR2 SNEGSKA (reference sequence). CDR3 bases: TGCAGTGCTCGTAACCTAGCGGGCGACACAGATACGCAGTATTTT. This encodes CSARNLAGDTDTQYF.

This sequence joins TRBV28 and TRBJ1-4; 7 positions agree with TRBD1. This CDR3 comprises 13 residues. Trimming cost V 5 bases and J 7 bases; bases outside gene matches: 4. The germline gives CDR1 MDHEN, CDR2 SYDVKM. CDR3 DNA: TGTGCCAGCAGTCCAGGGGGTACTGAAAAACTGTTTTTT. This sequence encodes CASSPGGTEKLFF.

J is TRBJ2-1 and V is TRBV7-2, with 7 bases that match TRBD2. The CDR3 loop spans 12 amino acids. CDR1 SGHTA and CDR2 FQGNSA come from the germline V gene. V gave up 3 bases and J gave up 9 bases; unmatched junction bases: 2. As DNA, the CDR3 is TGTGCCAGCAGCTTGACGGGAGGTGAGCAGTTCTTC. Protein sequence: CASSLTGGEQFF.

The CDR3 DNA reads as TGCGCCAGCAGCTTGTCCGGGGGCCCCTCCTACGAGCAGTACTTC. Its translation is CASSLSGGPSYEQYF. The chain uses TRBV5-1 and TRBJ2-7; D might be TRBD1 or TRBD2, each matching 6 bases. V lost 1 base and J lost 0, with 11 bases in between. Germline V gives CDR1 SGHRS, CDR2 YFSETQ. The CDR3 is made up of 15 amino acids.

The sample holds one count of this clonotype. V usage is TRBV6-2 or TRBV6-3 and J usage is TRBJ1-5, with D maybe TRBD1 (5 bases). Trimming took off 4 bases at V and 6 bases at J, with 22 bases between the two ends. The CDR3 spans 17 residues. The V gene's germline CDR1 is MNHEY and CDR2 SVGEGT. CDR3 sequence (DNA): TGTGCCAGCAGTTCACCCTTCACAGGCCGTGGGGGTCAGCCCCAGCATTTT. It translates to CASSSPFTGRGGQPQHF.

The chain combines TRBV25-1 with TRBJ1-1; D ambiguous. V was shortened by 2 bases and J by 8 bases, with 9 bases between the two germline ends. The CDR3 is 12 residues long. Germline V gene data show CDR1 as MGHDK and CDR2 as SYGVNS. CDR3 protein: CASSENRAEAFF. The CDR3 DNA sequence: TGTGCCAGCAGTGAAAATCGGGCGGAAGCTTTCTTT.

The J gene is TRBJ2-2, the V gene TRBV29-1; D gene uncertain. Trimming cost V 4 bases and J 2 bases, with 8 bases left between them. This CDR3 is 13 amino acids long. CDR1 and CDR2 from the germline V gene are SQVTM and ANQGSEA. This CDR3 reads CSVVAVNTGELFF. The CDR3 nucleotides read TGCAGCGTTGTGGCCGTTAACACCGGGGAGCTGTTTTTT.

To note about this clonotype: At one boundary the junction diverges from the germline segment, which might be a read error. The chain joins TRBV5-1 to TRBJ1-1, with 8 bases that match TRBD1. This CDR3 comprises 14 residues. Germline CDR1 SGHRS, CDR2 YFSETQ. The DNA of the CDR3 is TGCGCCAGCAGCTTGGCCGCAGGGGGCACTGAAGTTTTCTTT. Translated, it gives CASSLAAGGTEVFF.

The chain couples TRBV5-1 to TRBJ2-3; 7 bases are a match to TRBD2. With V trimmed by 4 bases and J by 3 bases, 8 bases remained unmatched. Germline-derived CDR1 and CDR2 are SGHRS and YFSETQ. CDR3 length equals 15 residues. CDR3 protein: CASSPAGRETDTQYF. The CDR3 coding sequence is TGCGCCAGCAGCCCAGCGGGACGGGAGACAGATACGCAGTATTTT.

The chain links TRBV18 to TRBJ2-1, with a tentative D call TRBD2 (6 bases). Germline loops: CDR1 KGHSH, CDR2 LQKENI. This CDR3 is built from 18 residues. With 3 bases removed from V and 3 bases from J, the gap between germline ends came to 21 bases. CDR3 sequence reads: CASSPPLGGSGVYNEQFF. CDR3 nucleotides: TGTGCCAGCTCACCGCCCCTTGGGGGGAGCGGAGTCTACAATGAGCAGTTCTTC.